This T cell receptor (beta chain) came from a study of cytomegalovirus exposure and HLA in healthy donors. Study as a whole: Inside one of the first data releases sat 80 million to 95 million unique TCRs taken from HLA-typed donors.

V was pared by 4 bases and J by 4 bases, with 8 bases of the junction left unmatched. The CDR3 consists of 15 residues. Germline values: CDR1 SGHRS, CDR2 YFSETQ. The PCR ran on 60 Vbeta and 13 Jbeta primers. Original data processing: The authors later counted 75 million to 90 million unique TCR beta chains, some 11 million of them shared. Sequencing was performed with immunoSEQ multiplex PCR; in TCRdb, only in-frame clones are kept and a portion is missing. D and trimming were read from the DNA, whereas the V and J calls and clone size are those reported in that table. The sample holds 90,000 to 95,000 clones, around 77% seen once.

Sequenced input: PBMCs. This rearrangement joins TRBV5-1 to TRBJ2-1; 7 bases agree with TRBD1. The sequence derives from a man aged 25 to 45 in good health and CMV-seronegative. The CDR3 nucleotides are TGCGCCAGCAGCGCGTCGGGACAGCCATACAATGAGCAGTTCTTC. Its protein product is CASSASGQPYNEQFF.